One and the same sample provided the 5 T cell receptor beta chains below, sequenced in a study of tissue T cells after allogeneic stem cell transplantation. Produced via immunoSEQ multiplex PCR; TCRdb's table is partial and in-frame only. Of about 4,700 clones in the sample, approximately 70% are singletons; the top ten hold around 6.9%. The input for sequencing was left colon tissue, taken at autopsy. These receptor sequences come from a male donor older than 55 with lung cancer.

This clone turned up a few times. The chain recombines TRBV6-5 with TRBJ1-1, with TRBD1 matching over 7 bases. Germline V gene data show CDR1 as MNHEY and CDR2 as SVGAGI. The J segment lost 6 bases and the V segment lost 0 bases, leaving 4 bases of the junction unmatched. This CDR3 comprises 14 residues. The CDR3 nucleotides are TGTGCCAGCAGTTACTCGTGGAGGGGGCCTGAAGCTTTCTTT. Its protein is CASSYSWRGPEAFF.

CDR3: CASSHDRGYGYTF. The CDR3 coding sequence is TGTGCCAGCAGCCATGACAGGGGTTATGGCTACACCTTC. V usage is TRBV3-1 (or the pseudogene TRBV3-2) and J usage is TRBJ1-2; 8 bases align to TRBD1. The CDR3 spans 13 residues. V was pared by 3 bases and J by 5 bases, with 2 bases of the junction left unmatched. The germline V gene has CDR1 LGHDT and CDR2 YNNKEL (reference sequence).

The V gene is TRBV9, the J gene TRBJ2-1; 8 bases match TRBD2. The CDR3 is made up of 16 amino acids. Germline V CDR1 and CDR2: SGDLS, YYNGEE. V was clipped by 4 bases and J by 7 bases; unmatched bases: 13. Here the CDR3 DNA reads TGTGCCAGCAGCTTCGCCGTAGCGGGAATAGCGAATGAGCAGTTCTTC. The encoded protein is CASSFAVAGIANEQFF.

The chain carries TRBV19 and TRBJ2-1; TRBD2 matches at 16 bases. Germline assignment: CDR1 LNHDA and CDR2 SQIVND (reference sequence). This CDR3 is built from 19 residues. After removal of 6 bases from V and 5 bases from J, the junction contained 13 bases not matched to a gene. The CDR3, as DNA: TGTGCCAGTAGCGTACAGCCGGGACTAGCGGGAGGGGAACACAATGAGCAGTTCTTC. It yields the protein CASSVQPGLAGGEHNEQFF.

The chain recombines TRBV10-3 with TRBJ2-7, with D perhaps being TRBD1 or TRBD2 (5 bases each). Germline CDR1 reads ENHRY; CDR2 reads SYGVKD. CDR3 length: 15 residues. V dropped 5 bases and J dropped 7 bases, with 21 bases sitting between them. The chain's CDR3 is CAISRSGTTATEQYF. Here the CDR3 DNA reads TGTGCCATCAGTAGATCCGGGACGACCGCTACGGAGCAGTACTTC.